One and the same sample provided the 10 T cell receptor beta chains below, sequenced in a study of cytomegalovirus exposure and HLA in healthy donors. The PCR ran on 60 Vbeta and 13 Jbeta primers. Generated by immunoSEQ multiplex PCR, the TCRdb table keeps only in-frame clones and is missing some. The data show roughly 180,000 clones, more than 70% seen once. The sample taken for sequencing was PBMCs. The receptors stem from a man between 25 and 39 years old in good health and CMV-seronegative.

V usage is TRBV5-1 and J usage is TRBJ2-1, with TRBD2 matching over 10 bases. V trimming: 4 bases; J trimming: 7 bases; junction bases outside the gene matches: 11. This CDR3 has 16 residues. CDR1 SGHRS and CDR2 YFSETQ come from the germline V gene. CDR3 in DNA: TGCGCCAGCAGCCTACCTTTAGCGGGAGGTTCGAATGAGCAGTTCTTC. Translated: CASSLPLAGGSNEQFF.

The chain is built from TRBV5-1 and TRBJ2-1; 14 bases are a match to TRBD2. The CDR3 has 16 amino acids. J was trimmed by 8 bases and V by 5 bases; bases with no gene match: 9. Germline assignment: CDR1 SGHRS and CDR2 YFSETQ. CDR3 in DNA: TGCGCCAGCAGGGCCGGGACTAGCGGGAGCATCGATGAGCAGTTCTTC. It encodes CASRAGTSGSIDEQFF.

In this sample, this clone turned up once. V usage is TRBV6-6 and J usage is TRBJ2-3; D is unclear. This CDR3 region has 13 residues. Per germline, CDR1 MNHNY and CDR2 SVGAGI (reference sequence). V lost 0 bases and J 4 bases, leaving 5 bases between the germline ends. CDR3 nucleotide sequence: TGTGCCAGCAGTTACTCGAGATCAGATACGCAGTATTTT. This encodes CASSYSRSDTQYF.

The rearrangement uses TRBV7-9 and TRBJ2-3; possibly TRBD1 for D (5 bases). The CDR3 loop spans 17 amino acids. V dropped 0 bases and J dropped 4 bases, with 17 bases sitting between them. Germline V lookup: CDR1 SEHNR, CDR2 FQNEAQ (reference sequence). The CDR3 here is CASSLAPAGFLSDTQYF. The CDR3 nucleotides read TGTGCCAGCAGCTTAGCCCCGGCAGGGTTTTTGTCAGATACGCAGTATTTT.

The CDR3: CASSQDPRGGRKTQYF. The CDR3 region has the DNA TGTGCCAGCAGCCAAGATCCCCGGGGAGGACGGAAGACCCAGTACTTC. J is TRBJ2-5 and V is TRBV14; D is possibly TRBD2 (6 bases). The CDR3 sequence is 16 residues long. Germline values: CDR1 SGHDN, CDR2 FVKESK. The V end was cut by 0 bases, the J end by 6 bases, with 17 bases between.

The chain has TRBV29-1 and TRBJ2-3; D possibly corresponds to TRBD2 (5 bases). CDR1 SQVTM and CDR2 ANQGSEA come from the germline V gene. This CDR3 region has 12 residues. V was pared by 1 base and J by 4 bases, with 6 bases between. The CDR3 loop reads CSVEGTSDTQYF. In DNA, the CDR3 is TGCAGCGTTGAAGGGACTTCAGATACGCAGTATTTT.

The chain joins TRBV14 to TRBJ1-2; D is possibly TRBD1 (5 bases). V lost 0 bases and J 4 bases, leaving 21 bases between the germline ends. Germline V CDR1 and CDR2: SGHDN, FVKESK. CDR3 length: 18 amino acids. DNA for the CDR3: TGTGCCAGCAGCCAAGACCTGGTCGGGGGGGAGAATCGCTATGGCTACACCTTC. Translation gives CASSQDLVGGENRYGYTF. Filled out from reference TRBV14 and TRBJ1-2, the complete variable domain reads EAGVTQFPSHSVIEKGQTVTLRCDPISGHDNLYWYRRVMGKEIKFLLHFVKESKQDESGMPNNRFLAERTGGTYSTLKVQPAELEDSGVYFCASSQDLVGGENRYGYTFGSGTRLTVV.

V gene TRBV27 combines with J gene TRBJ2-7; D might be TRBD1 (5 bases). The ends were cut back, 6 bases at V and 6 bases at J, with 15 bases in the middle. CDR3 size: 13 residues. CDR1 is MNHEY, CDR2 SMNVEV, per germline (reference sequence). Here the CDR3 reads CASSIQNGAEQYF. CDR3 nucleotides: TGTGCCAGCAGCATACAAAATGGGGCCGAGCAGTACTTC.

The rearrangement links TRBV28 to TRBJ1-1; D ambiguous. The V end lost 8 bases, the J end lost 5 bases, and 18 bases lay between the germline ends. The CDR3 contains 14 residues. CDR1 and CDR2 (germline): MDHEN, SYDVKM. CDR3 protein: CASQSLAEGTEAFF. CDR3 coding DNA: TGTGCCAGCCAATCGTTGGCTGAGGGTACTGAAGCTTTCTTT.

The rearrangement joins TRBV6-5 to TRBJ1-6; D gene ambiguous. The V end lost 2 bases, the J end lost 3 bases, and 11 bases lay between the germline ends. CDR1 is MNHEY and CDR2 is SVGAGI in the germline V gene. The CDR3 is made up of 16 amino acids. The CDR3 region has the DNA TGTGCCAGCAGTTACGCGGGGTCGGACTATAATTCACCCCTCCACTTT. The encoded protein is CASSYAGSDYNSPLHF.